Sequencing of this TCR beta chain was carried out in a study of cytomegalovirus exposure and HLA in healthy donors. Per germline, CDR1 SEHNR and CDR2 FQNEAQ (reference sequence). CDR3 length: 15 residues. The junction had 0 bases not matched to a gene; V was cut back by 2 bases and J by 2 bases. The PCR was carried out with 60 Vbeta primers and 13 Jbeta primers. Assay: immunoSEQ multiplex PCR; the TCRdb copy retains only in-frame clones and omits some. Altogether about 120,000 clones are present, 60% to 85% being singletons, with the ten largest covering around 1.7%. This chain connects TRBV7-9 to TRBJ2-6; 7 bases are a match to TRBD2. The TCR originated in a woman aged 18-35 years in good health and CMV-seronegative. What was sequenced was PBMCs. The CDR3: CASSLRGAGANVLTF. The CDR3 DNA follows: TGTGCCAGCAGCTTACGGGGGGCTGGGGCCAACGTCCTGACTTTC.